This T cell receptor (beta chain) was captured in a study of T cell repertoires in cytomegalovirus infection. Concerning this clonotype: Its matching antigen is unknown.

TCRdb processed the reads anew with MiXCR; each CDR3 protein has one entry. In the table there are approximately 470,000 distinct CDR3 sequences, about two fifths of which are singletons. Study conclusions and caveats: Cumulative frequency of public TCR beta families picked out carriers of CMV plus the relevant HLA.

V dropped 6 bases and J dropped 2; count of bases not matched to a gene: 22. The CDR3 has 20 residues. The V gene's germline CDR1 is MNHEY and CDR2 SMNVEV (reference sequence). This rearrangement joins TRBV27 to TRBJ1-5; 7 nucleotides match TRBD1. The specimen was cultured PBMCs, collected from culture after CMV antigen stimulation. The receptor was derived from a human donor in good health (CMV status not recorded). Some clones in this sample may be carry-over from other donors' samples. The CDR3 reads CASSVLGTAGSKRGNQPQHF. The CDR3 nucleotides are TGTGCCAGCAGCGTCCTAGGGACAGCGGGTTCTAAAAGGGGCAATCAGCCCCAGCATTTT.